The 8 T cell receptor beta chains listed next were all sequenced from one sample in a study. MiXCR, applied by TCRdb to the RT-PCR reads, yields one record per CDR3 protein. Counted here are fewer than 800,000 distinct CDR3 sequences, 11% to 15% occurring once; the ten biggest clones make up roughly 3.6%. Sequenced material: memory CD4+ T cells from blood. The receptors were sampled from a female donor in good health, serving as a healthy control.

This clonotype was observed a few times. The chain has TRBV6-1 and TRBJ1-2; D perhaps matches TRBD1 (6 bases). CDR1 is MNHNS, CDR2 SASEGT, per germline. V lost 3 bases and J lost 4, with 9 bases in between. The CDR3 is made up of 13 amino acids. For the CDR3, the DNA is TGTGCCAGCAGTGACGGACAGACCTATGGCTACACCTTC. It is translated as CASSDGQTYGYTF.

In this sample, this clonotype turned up a few times. The chain carries TRBV5-1 and TRBJ1-5; 9 bases are a match to TRBD1. The V gene's germline CDR1 is SGHRS and CDR2 YFSETQ. This CDR3 region has 19 residues. After removal of 4 bases from V and 0 bases from J, the junction contained 14 bases not matched to a gene. CDR3 in DNA: TGCGCCAGCAGCCACCGCTCCTCCCGGGACAGGGTTAGCAATCAGCCCCAGCATTTT. Its protein is CASSHRSSRDRVSNQPQHF.

The CDR3 region has the DNA TGTGCCAGCAGTTACTCCGCAGGGGCTGCTGAAGCTTTCTTT. This encodes CASSYSAGAAEAFF. The chain combines TRBV6-5 with TRBJ1-1; the D gene is possibly TRBD1 (6 bases). CDR3 length: 14 amino acids. V was clipped by 0 bases and J by 6 bases, with 11 bases between them. The germline gives CDR1 MNHEY, CDR2 SVGAGI.

Here the CDR3 DNA reads TGTGCCAGCGGGTCTGGGACAAACTTTGGCGGGGAGCTGTTTTTT. Translating gives CASGSGTNFGGELFF. This chain joins TRBV2 and TRBJ2-2; TRBD1 is a possible D gene (6 bases). Germline V lookup: CDR1 SNHLY, CDR2 FYNNEI. V shed 8 bases and J shed 7 bases, with 20 bases lying between them. The CDR3 has 15 amino acids.

This clonotype was seen only a few times. The genes are TRBV7-2 and TRBJ2-5, with D perhaps TRBD2 (6 bases). Trimming removed 5 bases from V and 0 bases from J, with 10 bases in between. CDR1 is SGHTA and CDR2 is FQGNSA in the germline V gene. The CDR3 is made up of 14 amino acids. The CDR3 DNA follows: TGTGCCAGCAGCCCACGGGGGAACCAAGAGACCCAGTACTTC. This translates into CASSPRGNQETQYF.

The J gene is TRBJ2-1, the V gene TRBV5-1; a weak D match, TRBD1 (6 bases). The CDR3 length is 14 residues. With 1 base removed from V and 6 bases from J, the gap between germline ends came to 11 bases. Germline V gives CDR1 SGHRS, CDR2 YFSETQ. The CDR3 region is CASSLPGVINEQFF. The CDR3 nucleotides read TGCGCCAGCAGCTTGCCAGGGGTTATCAATGAGCAGTTCTTC.

The chain joins TRBV6-5 to TRBJ1-2; TRBD1 might be the D (5 bases). With 2 bases removed from V and 3 bases from J, the gap between germline ends came to 13 bases. The CDR3 is 15 amino acids. Germline CDR1 reads MNHEY; CDR2 reads SVGAGI. CDR3 DNA sequence: TGTGCCAGCAGTTACAGCGCCGGAGGGGACTATGGCTACACCTTC. It translates to CASSYSAGGDYGYTF.

This chain joins TRBV9 and TRBJ2-5; D remains ambiguous. Germline V lookup: CDR1 SGDLS, CDR2 YYNGEE. The V end lost 0 bases, the J end lost 2 bases, and 11 bases lay between the germline ends. The CDR3 sequence is 15 residues long. In DNA form, the CDR3 reads TGTGCCAGCAGCGTAGATGCAGGTTATCAAGAGACCCAGTACTTC. As protein: CASSVDAGYQETQYF.